This passage covers 9 T cell receptor beta chains from one sample sequenced in a study of Ad26.COV2.S vaccination and SARS-CoV-2 variants. This sample's treatment: over 15 received Ad26.COV2.S at low or high dose, single or two shots; 5 received placebo; per-sample allocation not given. Samples analyzed were those drawn on day 63 after the first vaccine or placebo injection. Sequencing used immunoSEQ multiplex PCR; TCRdb keeps in-frame clones, though not all of them. This sample has 300,000 to 400,000 clones, with 88% found just once. This specimen consisted of peripheral blood, obtained in a trial of Ad26.COV2.S vaccine versus placebo. The receptors were sampled from a person aged 18 to 65 who received the Ad26.COV2.S COVID-19 vaccine or a placebo.

The sample holds a few counts of this clone. V usage is TRBV7-9 and J usage is TRBJ2-2; D is ambiguous. The CDR3 has 14 amino acids. In germline, CDR1 is SEHNR, CDR2 FQNEAQ (reference sequence). V was pared by 1 base and J by 4 bases, with 7 bases between. The CDR3 here is CASSLGQVTGELFF. The CDR3 bases are TGTGCCAGCAGCTTAGGGCAAGTCACCGGGGAGCTGTTTTTT.

V usage is TRBV7-8 and J usage is TRBJ1-4; D is unresolved. V was cut by 0 bases and J by 5 bases, with 10 bases left in between. This CDR3 has 15 amino acids. Germline values: CDR1 SGHVS, CDR2 FQNEAQ. The CDR3 loop is CASSLAQTPNEKLFF. The CDR3 DNA sequence: TGTGCCAGCAGCTTAGCGCAGACACCCAATGAAAAACTGTTTTTT.

The chain uses TRBV9 and TRBJ2-7, with 11 bases identical to TRBD2. J gave up 0 bases and V 4 bases, and 6 bases lay outside the gene matches. Germline V gene data show CDR1 as SGDLS and CDR2 as YYNGEE. The CDR3 sequence is 16 residues long. This CDR3 is CASSPGLAVSSYEQYF. CDR3 DNA: TGTGCCAGCAGCCCGGGACTAGCGGTTAGCTCCTACGAGCAGTACTTC.

The CDR3 spells CASSTNTELVETQYF. The CDR3, as DNA: TGTGCCAGCAGCACGAACACGGAGCTGGTGGAGACCCAGTACTTC. The V and J genes are TRBV7-9 and TRBJ2-5; D is undetermined. Germline V gene data show CDR1 as SEHNR and CDR2 as FQNEAQ (reference sequence). There are 15 residues in the CDR3. V was shortened by 5 bases and J by 5 bases, with 18 bases between the two germline ends.

J is TRBJ2-3 and V is TRBV15; perhaps TRBD1 as D (6 bases). The germline V gene has CDR1 LNHNV and CDR2 YYDKDF (reference sequence). Trimming took off 4 bases at V and 1 base at J, with 12 bases between the two ends. The CDR3 has 15 amino acids. The CDR3, as DNA: TGTGCCACCAGCAATACAGGGATAGGCACAGATACGCAGTATTTT. This codes for CATSNTGIGTDTQYF.

This clone has only a few counts. The genes are TRBV4-1 and TRBJ1-2, with D unresolved. The length of the CDR3 is 16 residues. V was clipped by 0 bases and J by 4 bases, with 15 bases between them. From germline, CDR1 is MGHRA and CDR2 YSYEKL. CDR3 loop: CASSQDVTVPGYGYTF. Here the CDR3 DNA reads TGCGCCAGCAGCCAAGATGTAACAGTCCCCGGCTATGGCTACACCTTC.

The J gene is TRBJ1-1, the V gene TRBV5-1; 8 positions match TRBD1. Germline V gives CDR1 SGHRS, CDR2 YFSETQ. J was trimmed by 5 bases and V by 4 bases; bases with no gene match: 10. The CDR3 is 15 amino acids. The CDR3 nucleotides read TGCGCCAGCAGCGAGAAGACAGGGGCCGGGACTGAAGCTTTCTTT. This sequence encodes CASSEKTGAGTEAFF.

This chain joins TRBV6-5 and TRBJ2-3; weak D call: TRBD2 (6 bases). The CDR3 covers 13 residues. Germline CDR1 and CDR2: MNHEY and SVGAGI. V was cut by 7 bases and J by 6 bases, with 14 bases left in between. The CDR3 DNA reads TGTGCCAGCACCCGGCGGGGTCTGGATACGCAGTATTTT. The encoded protein is CASTRRGLDTQYF.

This clone was seen only a few times. This chain uses TRBV6-5 with TRBJ1-4; maybe TRBD1 (5 bases). The V end lost 4 bases, the J end lost 8 bases, and 11 bases lay between the germline ends. The germline CDR1 and CDR2 sequences are MNHEY and SVGAGI. This CDR3 spans 13 amino acids. CDR3 nucleotides: TGTGCCAGCAGTTGGGGGGGTGAGGAAAAACTGTTTTTT. The encoded protein is CASSWGGEEKLFF.